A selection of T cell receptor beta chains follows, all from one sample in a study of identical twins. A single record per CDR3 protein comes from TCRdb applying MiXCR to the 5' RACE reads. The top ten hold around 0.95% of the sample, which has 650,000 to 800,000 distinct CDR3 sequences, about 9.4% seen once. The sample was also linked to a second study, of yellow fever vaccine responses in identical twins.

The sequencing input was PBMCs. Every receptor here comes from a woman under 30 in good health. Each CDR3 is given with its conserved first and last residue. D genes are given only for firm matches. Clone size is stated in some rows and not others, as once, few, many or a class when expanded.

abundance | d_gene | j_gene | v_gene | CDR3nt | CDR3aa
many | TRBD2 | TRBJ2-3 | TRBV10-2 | TGCGCCAGCAGTCGGGGGGGGCAGGATACGCAGTATTTT | CASSRGGQDTQYF
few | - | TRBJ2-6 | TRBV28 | TGTGCCAGCAGTAAACAGACGGCCGGGGCCAACGTCCTGACTTTC | CASSKQTAGANVLTF
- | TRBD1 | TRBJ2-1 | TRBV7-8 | TGTGCCAGCAGCTTTTCATCTGGGACAGTCTACAATGAGCAGTTCTTC | CASSFSSGTVYNEQFF
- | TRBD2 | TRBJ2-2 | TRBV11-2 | TGTGCCAGCAGCTTAGGAGTCGCGGGGGGAAGGAGGACCGGGGAGCTGTTTTTT | CASSLGVAGGRRTGELFF
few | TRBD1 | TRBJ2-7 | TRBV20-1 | TGCAGTGCTAGCCCCCGGGACAGGCCTTACGAGCAGTACTTC | CSASPRDRPYEQYF
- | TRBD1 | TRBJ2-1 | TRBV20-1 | TGCAGTGCTAGGGAGCAGGGGGACCCCTACAATGAGCAGTTCTTC | CSAREQGDPYNEQFF
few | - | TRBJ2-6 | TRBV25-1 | TGTGCCAGCGCCGCGTGGTTCTCTGGGGCCAACGTCCTGACTTTC | CASAAWFSGANVLTF
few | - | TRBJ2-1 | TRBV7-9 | TGTGCCAGCAACTTTCCCCCAGGCCACCACCGGGCCAATGAGCAGTTCTTC | CASNFPPGHHRANEQFF
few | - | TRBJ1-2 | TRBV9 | TGTGCCAGCAGCGTAGAGGTTGGAGGGGGGAACTATGGCTACACCTTC | CASSVEVGGGNYGYTF
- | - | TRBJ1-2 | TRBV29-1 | TGCAGCGTTGAAGTGAGGGGGGGAATTGAGGGCTACACCTTC | CSVEVRGGIEGYTF
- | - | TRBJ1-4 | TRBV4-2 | TGTGCCAGCAGCCTCCAGACCCTTCGGGAGGAAAAACTGTTTTTT | CASSLQTLREEKLFF
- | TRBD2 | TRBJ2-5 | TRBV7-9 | TGTGCCAGCAGCTGGAACGCGGGGGACCAAGAGACCCAGTACTTC | CASSWNAGDQETQYF
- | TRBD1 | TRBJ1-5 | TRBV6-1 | TGTGCCAGCAGGATGACAGGGAATAGCAATCAGCCCCAGCATTTT | CASRMTGNSNQPQHF
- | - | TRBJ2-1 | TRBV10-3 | TGTGCCATCAGTGCGGTAGGCAGCTCCTACAATGAGCAGTTCTTC | CAISAVGSSYNEQFF
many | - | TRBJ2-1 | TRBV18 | TGTGCCAGCTCACCACCGAGCGTCTCCTACAATGAGCAGTTCTTC | CASSPPSVSYNEQFF
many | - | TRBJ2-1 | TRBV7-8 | TGTGCCAGCAGCTCCTTTCAGGGACACAATGAGCAGTTCTTC | CASSSFQGHNEQFF
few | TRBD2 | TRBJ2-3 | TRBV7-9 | TGTGCCAGCAGCGCCTCTAGCGGGGGGCTGAATACGCAGTATTTT | CASSASSGGLNTQYF
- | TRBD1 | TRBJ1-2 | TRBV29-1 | TGCAGCGTGCTCGGACAGGGGGCAGGAAGGAACTATGGCTACACCTTC | CSVLGQGAGRNYGYTF
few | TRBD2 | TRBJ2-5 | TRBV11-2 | TGTGCCAGCAGCTTACTAGCGGGAGGCCAGTGGGCCCAAGAGACCCAGTACTTC | CASSLLAGGQWAQETQYF
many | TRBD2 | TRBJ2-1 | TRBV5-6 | TGTGCCAGCAGCCATCTAGCGGGGGGGCTCGGAGTGAATGAGCAGTTCTTC | CASSHLAGGLGVNEQFF
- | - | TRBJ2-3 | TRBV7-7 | TGTGCTAGCAGCTTAGAACCGGGGCTTGGCACAGATACGCAGTATTTT | CASSLEPGLGTDTQYF
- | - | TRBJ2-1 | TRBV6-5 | TGTGCCAGCAGTTCCACCCATGGCCTCGATGAGCAGTTCTTC | CASSSTHGLDEQFF
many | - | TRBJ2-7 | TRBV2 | TGTGCCAGCAGTGAAGGCCTGGGGGCCCCCTACGAGCAGTACTTC | CASSEGLGAPYEQYF
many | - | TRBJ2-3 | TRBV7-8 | TGTGCCAGCAGCTTAGGTTACGCACCCCCCTTCCCAGATACGCAGTATTTT | CASSLGYAPPFPDTQYF
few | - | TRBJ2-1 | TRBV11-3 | TGTGCCAGCAGCTTCGTCCTCGACAATGAGCAGTTCTTC | CASSFVLDNEQFF
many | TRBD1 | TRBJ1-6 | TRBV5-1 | TGCGCCAGCAGCACGGGACAGGGAACCTATAATTCACCCCTCCACTTT | CASSTGQGTYNSPLHF
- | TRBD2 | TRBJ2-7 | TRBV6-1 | TGTGCCAGCAGTAGAACCCCGGGACTAGCGGGGAGCTCCTACGAGCAGTACTTC | CASSRTPGLAGSSYEQYF
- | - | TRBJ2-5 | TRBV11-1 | TGTGCCATCCATTCTCGTACCGGGACAGGGGCCAGCGGGGGGGTGGAGACCCAGTACTTC | CAIHSRTGTGASGGVETQYF
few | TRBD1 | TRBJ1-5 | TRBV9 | TGTGCCAGCAGCCACGGGACAGGGGATCAGCCCCAGCATTTT | CASSHGTGDQPQHF
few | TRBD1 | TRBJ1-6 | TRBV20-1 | TGCAGTGCTAGAGATTCGGGACAGGGTAATTCACCCCTCCACTTT | CSARDSGQGNSPLHF
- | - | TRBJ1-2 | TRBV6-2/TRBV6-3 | TGTGCCAGCAACGCAGCTACTAACTATGGCTACACCTTC | CASNAATNYGYTF
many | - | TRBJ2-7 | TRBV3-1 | TGTGCCAGCAGCCATCAAGACAGGCCATGGGGCTACGAGCAGTACTTC | CASSHQDRPWGYEQYF
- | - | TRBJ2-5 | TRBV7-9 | TGTGCCAGCAGCTCCGCCCTCGCGACCCAGTACTTC | CASSSALATQYF
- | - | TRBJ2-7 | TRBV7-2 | TGTGCCAGCAGCTCCGAAGGGCGGACAGCCTACGAGCAGTACTTC | CASSSEGRTAYEQYF
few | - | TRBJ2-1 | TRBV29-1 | TGCAGCGGGGGACAAAGCTCCTACAATGAGCAGTCCTTC | CSGGQSSYNEQSF
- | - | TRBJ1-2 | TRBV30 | TGTGCCTGGAGTGTAGGAGACGGGGGGATCTATGGCTACACCTTC | CAWSVGDGGIYGYTF
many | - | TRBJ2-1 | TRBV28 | TGTGCCAGCAAGGCGGGACTGAATTACAATGAGCAGTTCTTC | CASKAGLNYNEQFF
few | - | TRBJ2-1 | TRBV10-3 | TGTGCCATGGGGCAGGGCTACTACAATGAGCAGTTCTTC | CAMGQGYYNEQFF
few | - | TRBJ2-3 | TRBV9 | TGTGCCAGCAGCGACCTTGGAGATACGCAGTATTTT | CASSDLGDTQYF
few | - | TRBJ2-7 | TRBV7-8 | TGTGCCAGCAGCTTAGGGGCCCCCGCCCGCGAGCAGTACTTC | CASSLGAPAREQYF
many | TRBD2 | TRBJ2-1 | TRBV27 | TGTGCCAGCAGTCCCCGTCTTGCGGGACTAGCGGGAGTTATATATGAGCAGTTCTTC | CASSPRLAGLAGVIYEQFF
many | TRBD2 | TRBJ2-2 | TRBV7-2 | TGTGCCAGCAGACGGACTAGCGGGAACACCGGGGAGCTGTTTTTT | CASRRTSGNTGELFF
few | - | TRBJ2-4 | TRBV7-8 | TGTGCCAGCAGCTTTGCGTCTCCGGCGTACAAAAACATTCAGTACTTC | CASSFASPAYKNIQYF
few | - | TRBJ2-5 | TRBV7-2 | TGTGCCAGCAGCCCCGCAACTGGGCCGGGACAAGAGACCCAGTACTTC | CASSPATGPGQETQYF
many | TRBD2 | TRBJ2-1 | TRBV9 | TGTGCCAGCAGCGTAGTTACTAGCGGGAACGATGAGCAGTTCTTC | CASSVVTSGNDEQFF
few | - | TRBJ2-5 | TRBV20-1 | TGCAGTGCTGGAAATCCCAGGACCCAAGAGACCCAGTACTTC | CSAGNPRTQETQYF
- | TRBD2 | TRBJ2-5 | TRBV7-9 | TGTGCCAGCAGCTTAGGGGGTTGGCGGGAGGACGAGACCCAGTACTTC | CASSLGGWREDETQYF
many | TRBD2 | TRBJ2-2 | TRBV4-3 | TGCGCCAGCAGCCAAGATCCAGGACTAGCCCCGAACACCGGGGAGCTGTTTTTT | CASSQDPGLAPNTGELFF
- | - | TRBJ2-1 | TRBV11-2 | TGTGCCAGCAGCTTAGCGGCAGGGGTGGTCTACAATGAGCAGTTCTTC | CASSLAAGVVYNEQFF
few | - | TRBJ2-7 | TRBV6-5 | TGTGCCAGCAGTTACTTTCGGGGTTACGAGCAGTACTTC | CASSYFRGYEQYF
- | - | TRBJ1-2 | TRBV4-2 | TGTGCCAGCAGCCAAGATTGGCAGGGGCTTTCCTATGGCTACACCTTC | CASSQDWQGLSYGYTF
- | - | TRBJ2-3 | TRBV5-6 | TGTGCCAGCAGCCCCGCACAGGGCGCAGATACGCAGTATTTT | CASSPAQGADTQYF
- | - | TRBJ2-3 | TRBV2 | TGTGCCAGCAGTGAAGGGGGCGGGAGCACAGATACGCAGTATTTT | CASSEGGGSTDTQYF
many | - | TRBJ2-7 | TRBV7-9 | TGTGCCAGCAGCTTAGTTTCCAGGGACCACGAGCAGTACTTC | CASSLVSRDHEQYF
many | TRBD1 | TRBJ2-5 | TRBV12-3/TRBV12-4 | TGTGCCAGCAGTACCTCAGGGGGCGGCCAAGAGACCCAGTACTTC | CASSTSGGGQETQYF
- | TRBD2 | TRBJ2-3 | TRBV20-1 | TGCAGTGCTACCGGACTAGCGGGAGGGCCGAGCACAGATACGCAGTATTTT | CSATGLAGGPSTDTQYF
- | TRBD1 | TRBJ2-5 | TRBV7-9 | TGTGCCAGCAGCCCCGGGACAGGTAACAAGGAGACCCAGTACTTC | CASSPGTGNKETQYF
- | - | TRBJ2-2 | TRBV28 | TGTGCCAGCAGTTCGAAGACAGGGCGGAGGGACACCGGGGAGCTGTTTTTT | CASSSKTGRRDTGELFF
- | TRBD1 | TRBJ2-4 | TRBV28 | TGTGCCAGCAGTTTATTGGGGACAGGGGGCTCCAAAAACATTCAGTACTTC | CASSLLGTGGSKNIQYF
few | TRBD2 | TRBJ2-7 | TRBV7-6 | TGTGCCAGCAGCGGGGGGGATTACGAGCAGTACTTC | CASSGGDYEQYF